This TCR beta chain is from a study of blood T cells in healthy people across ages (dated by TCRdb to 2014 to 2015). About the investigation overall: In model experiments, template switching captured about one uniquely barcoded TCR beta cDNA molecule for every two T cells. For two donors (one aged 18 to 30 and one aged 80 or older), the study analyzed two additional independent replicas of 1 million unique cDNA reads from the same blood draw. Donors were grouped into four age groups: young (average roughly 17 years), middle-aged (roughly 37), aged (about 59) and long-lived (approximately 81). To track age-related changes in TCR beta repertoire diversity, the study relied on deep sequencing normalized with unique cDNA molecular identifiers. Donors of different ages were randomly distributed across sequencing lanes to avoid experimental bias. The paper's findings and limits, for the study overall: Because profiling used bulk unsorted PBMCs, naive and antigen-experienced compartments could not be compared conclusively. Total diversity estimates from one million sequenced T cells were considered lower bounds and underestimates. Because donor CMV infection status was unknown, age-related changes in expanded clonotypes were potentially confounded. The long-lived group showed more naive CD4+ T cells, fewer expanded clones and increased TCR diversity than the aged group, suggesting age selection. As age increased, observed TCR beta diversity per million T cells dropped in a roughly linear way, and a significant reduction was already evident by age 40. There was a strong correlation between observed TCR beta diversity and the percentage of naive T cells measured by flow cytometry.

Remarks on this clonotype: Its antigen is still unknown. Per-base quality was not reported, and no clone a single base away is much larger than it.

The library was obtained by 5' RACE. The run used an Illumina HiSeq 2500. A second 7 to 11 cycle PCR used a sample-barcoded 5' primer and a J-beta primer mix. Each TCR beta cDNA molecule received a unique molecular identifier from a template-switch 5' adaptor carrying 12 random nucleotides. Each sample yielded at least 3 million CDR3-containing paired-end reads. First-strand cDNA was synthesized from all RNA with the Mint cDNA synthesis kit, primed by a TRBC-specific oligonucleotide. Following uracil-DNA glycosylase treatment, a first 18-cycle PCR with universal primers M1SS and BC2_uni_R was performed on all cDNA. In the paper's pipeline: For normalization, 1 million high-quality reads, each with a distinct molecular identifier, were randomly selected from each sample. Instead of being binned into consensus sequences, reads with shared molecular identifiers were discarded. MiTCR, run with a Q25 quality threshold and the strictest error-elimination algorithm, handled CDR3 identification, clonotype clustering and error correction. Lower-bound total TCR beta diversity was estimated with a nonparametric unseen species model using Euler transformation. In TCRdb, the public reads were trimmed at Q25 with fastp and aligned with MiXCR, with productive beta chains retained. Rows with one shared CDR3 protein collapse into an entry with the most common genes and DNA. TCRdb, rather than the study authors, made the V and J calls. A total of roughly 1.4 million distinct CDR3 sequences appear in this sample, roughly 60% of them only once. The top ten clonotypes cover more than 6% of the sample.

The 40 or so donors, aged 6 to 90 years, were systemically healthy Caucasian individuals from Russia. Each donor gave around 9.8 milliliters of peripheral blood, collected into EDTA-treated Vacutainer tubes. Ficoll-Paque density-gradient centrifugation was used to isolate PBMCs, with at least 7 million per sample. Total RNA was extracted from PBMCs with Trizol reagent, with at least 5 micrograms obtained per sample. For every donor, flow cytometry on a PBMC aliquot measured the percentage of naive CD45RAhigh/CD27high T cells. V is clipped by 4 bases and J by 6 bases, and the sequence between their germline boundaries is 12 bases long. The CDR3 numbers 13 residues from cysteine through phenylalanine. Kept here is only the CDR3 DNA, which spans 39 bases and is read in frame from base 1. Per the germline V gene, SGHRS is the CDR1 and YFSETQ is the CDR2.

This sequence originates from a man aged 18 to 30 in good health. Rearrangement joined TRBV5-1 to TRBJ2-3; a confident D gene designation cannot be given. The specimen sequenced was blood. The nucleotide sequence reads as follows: TGCGCCAGCAGCCCTAATATGCTGGATACGCAGTATTTT. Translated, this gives CASSPNMLDTQYF. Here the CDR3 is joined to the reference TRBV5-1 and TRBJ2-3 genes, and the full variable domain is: KAGVTQTPRYLIKTRGQQVTLSCSPISGHRSVSWYQQTPGQGLQFLFEYFSETQRNKGNFPGRFSGRQFSNSRSEMNVSTLELGDSALYLCASSPNMLDTQYFGPGTRLTVL.